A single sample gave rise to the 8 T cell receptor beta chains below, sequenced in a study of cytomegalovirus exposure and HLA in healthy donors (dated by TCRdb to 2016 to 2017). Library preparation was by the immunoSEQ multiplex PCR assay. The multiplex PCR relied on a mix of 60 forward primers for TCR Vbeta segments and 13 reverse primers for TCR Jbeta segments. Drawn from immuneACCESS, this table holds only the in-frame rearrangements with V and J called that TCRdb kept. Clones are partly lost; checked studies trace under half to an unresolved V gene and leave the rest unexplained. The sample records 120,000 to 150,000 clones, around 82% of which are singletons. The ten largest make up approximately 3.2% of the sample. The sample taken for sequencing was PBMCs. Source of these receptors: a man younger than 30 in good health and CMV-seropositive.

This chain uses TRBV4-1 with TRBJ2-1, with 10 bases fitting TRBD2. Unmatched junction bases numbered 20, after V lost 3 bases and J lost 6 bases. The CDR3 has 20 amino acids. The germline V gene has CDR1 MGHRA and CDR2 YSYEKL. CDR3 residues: CASSHPSTRTRLAGVNEQFF. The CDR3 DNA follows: TGCGCCAGCAGCCACCCCAGCACCAGGACCCGGCTAGCGGGAGTCAATGAGCAGTTCTTC.

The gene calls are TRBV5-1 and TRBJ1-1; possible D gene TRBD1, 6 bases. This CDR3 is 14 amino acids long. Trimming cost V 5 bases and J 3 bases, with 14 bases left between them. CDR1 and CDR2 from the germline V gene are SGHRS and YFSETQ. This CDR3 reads CASRLARGYTEAFF. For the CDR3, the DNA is TGCGCCAGCAGGTTAGCCAGGGGTTACACTGAAGCTTTCTTT.

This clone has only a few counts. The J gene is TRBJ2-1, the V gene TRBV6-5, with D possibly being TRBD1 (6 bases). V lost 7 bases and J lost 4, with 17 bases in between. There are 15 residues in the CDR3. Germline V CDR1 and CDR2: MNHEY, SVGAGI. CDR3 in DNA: TGTGCCAGCAAAGGACAGCCCCACCCTTACAATGAGCAGTTCTTC. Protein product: CASKGQPHPYNEQFF.

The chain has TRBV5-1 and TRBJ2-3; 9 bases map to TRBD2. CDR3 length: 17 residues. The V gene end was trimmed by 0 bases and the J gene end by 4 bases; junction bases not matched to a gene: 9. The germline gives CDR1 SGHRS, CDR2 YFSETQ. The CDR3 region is CASSLVASGTIADTQYF. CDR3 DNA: TGCGCCAGCAGCTTGGTTGCTAGCGGGACTATCGCAGATACGCAGTATTTT.

The CDR3 reads CASSLEGAYYEQYF. The CDR3 DNA sequence: TGTGCCAGCAGCTTAGAGGGAGCCTACTACGAGCAGTACTTC. This sequence joins TRBV13 and TRBJ2-7; D is perhaps TRBD2 (5 bases). Deletions cut 1 base from V and 3 bases from J, with 10 bases between. Germline V gives CDR1 PRHDT, CDR2 FYEKMQ (reference sequence). The CDR3 has 14 residues.

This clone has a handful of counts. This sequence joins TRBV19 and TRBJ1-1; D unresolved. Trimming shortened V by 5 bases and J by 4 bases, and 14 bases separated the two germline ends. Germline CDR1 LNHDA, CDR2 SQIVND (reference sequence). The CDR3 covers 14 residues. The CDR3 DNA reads TGTGCCAGTAGTGGTACAGCCGAGGGCACTGAAGCTTTCTTT. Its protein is CASSGTAEGTEAFF.

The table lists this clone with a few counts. The CDR3 region is CASRDRGAYEQYF. CDR3 DNA sequence: TGTGCCAGCCGGGACAGGGGAGCCTACGAGCAGTACTTC. The chain joins TRBV27 to TRBJ2-7; 10 nucleotides agree with TRBD1. The germline V gene has CDR1 MNHEY and CDR2 SMNVEV (reference sequence). V lost 8 bases to trimming and J lost 2 bases; unmatched junction nucleotides: 3. The CDR3 runs to 13 residues.

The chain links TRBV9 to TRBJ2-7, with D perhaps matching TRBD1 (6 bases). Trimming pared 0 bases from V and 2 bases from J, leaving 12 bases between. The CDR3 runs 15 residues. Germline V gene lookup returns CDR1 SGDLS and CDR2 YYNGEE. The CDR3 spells CASSVADRMTYEQYF. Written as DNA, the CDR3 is TGTGCCAGCAGCGTAGCAGACAGGATGACCTACGAGCAGTACTTC.